The next 20 T cell receptor beta chains were all read from a single sample in a study of naive and memory T cell subsets. An oligonucleotide containing a UMI was ligated to the 3' end of TCR cDNA. Four PCR rounds used nested alpha and beta constant region primers plus the SP2 primer. TCRdb fed the UMI-ligation and nested PCR reads into MiXCR, producing one record per CDR3 protein. The table lists tens of thousands of distinct CDR3 sequences, under 6.5% of them singletons. Material for sequencing was blood. All receptors come from an adult in good health.

This clonotype was recorded many times. The chain carries TRBV4-1 and TRBJ1-2; 7 nucleotides line up with TRBD1. The CDR3 totals 18 residues. CDR1 and CDR2 (germline): MGHRA, YSYEKL. V lost 1 base to trimming and J lost 4 bases; unmatched junction nucleotides: 15. CDR3 loop: CASSQGVGQGGFGYGYTF. CDR3 coding DNA: TGCGCCAGCAGCCAAGGGGTCGGGCAGGGGGGTTTTGGCTATGGCTACACCTTC.

This clonotype turned up a few times. This sequence joins TRBV4-3 and TRBJ2-1, with 9 positions matching TRBD2. Germline CDR1 reads LGHNA; CDR2 reads YSLEER. V trimming: 0 bases; J trimming: 7 bases; junction bases outside the gene matches: 7. The CDR3 is 16 residues long. This CDR3 reads CASSQDGAGGRNEQFF. CDR3 DNA: TGCGCCAGCAGCCAAGATGGGGCGGGAGGGCGTAATGAGCAGTTCTTC.

In its sample, this clonotype was seen many times. At one boundary the junction diverges from the germline segment, which might be a read error. The chain employs TRBV2 and TRBJ2-1; no reliable D call. The CDR3 is 8 residues long. Germline V CDR1 and CDR2: SNHLY, FYNNEI. The CDR3 protein is CASSRYIF. The CDR3 nucleotides read TGTGCCAGCAGTAGATACATCTTC.

Concerning this clonotype: With a much larger clone just one base away, this may be a read error. The chain combines TRBV6-2 or TRBV6-3 with TRBJ2-1, with TRBD2 matching 7 bases. The CDR3 has 18 amino acids. Looked up from germline, CDR1 is MNHEY and CDR2 is SVGEGT. V trimming: 5 bases; J trimming: 2 bases; junction bases outside the gene matches: 15. CDR3 sequence: CASSLTLAAGRAYNEQFF. Here the CDR3 DNA reads TGTGCCAGCAGTCTTACCTTAGCAGCGGGAAGGGCCTACAATGAGCAGTTCTTC.

A few counts support this clonotype. This sequence joins TRBV29-1 and TRBJ1-1; the D gene is possibly TRBD1 (5 bases). With 6 bases removed from V and 3 bases from J, the gap between germline ends came to 11 bases. Germline V gene data show CDR1 as SQVTM and CDR2 as ANQGSEA. The CDR3 sequence is 12 residues long. For the CDR3, the DNA is TGCAGCGTCACGGGCAGGGACACTGAAGCTTTCTTT. Translation: CSVTGRDTEAFF. The whole variable domain, remainder taken from reference TRBV29-1 and TRBJ1-1, is SAVISQKPSRDICQRGTSLTIQCQVDSQVTMMFWYRQQPGQSLTLIATANQGSEATYESGFVIDKFPISRPNLTFSTLTVSNMSPEDSSIYLCSVTGRDTEAFFGQGTRLTVV.

The chain links TRBV5-1 to TRBJ2-7; D is ambiguous. V was cut by 1 base and J by 4 bases, with 6 bases left in between. This CDR3 is 12 amino acids long. Germline CDR1 SGHRS, CDR2 YFSETQ. CDR3 in amino acids: CASSLLGYEQYF. The CDR3 DNA sequence: TGCGCCAGCAGCTTGTTGGGGTACGAGCAGTACTTC.

This clonotype was recorded a few times. The rearrangement uses TRBV2 and TRBJ2-3; 7 bases fit TRBD2. This CDR3 contains 13 residues. J was trimmed by 9 bases and V by 1 base; bases with no gene match: 4. Germline values: CDR1 SNHLY, CDR2 FYNNEI. CDR3 nucleotides: TGTGCCAGCAGTGAAGGACTAGCAAGGACGCAGTATTTT. Its protein is CASSEGLARTQYF.

This clonotype was detected many times. The rearrangement links TRBV18 to TRBJ2-1, with TRBD2 identical over 11 bases. The germline CDR1 and CDR2 sequences are KGHSH and LQKENI. Trimming took 2 bases from V and 9 from J; bases not matched to a gene: 9. This CDR3 is 16 amino acids long. CDR3 in DNA: TGTGCCAGCTCACCAGTTACTAGCGGGAGCAGGGGTGAGCAGTTCTTC. Its protein is CASSPVTSGSRGEQFF.

The V gene is TRBV4-3, the J gene TRBJ1-1; no clear D. The germline gives CDR1 LGHNA, CDR2 YSLEER. V was pared by 4 bases and J by 1 base, with 16 bases between. This CDR3 region has 16 residues. CDR3: CASSPRDGGENTEAFF. CDR3 DNA sequence: TGCGCCAGCAGCCCCCGGGATGGAGGTGAGAACACTGAAGCTTTCTTT.

This clonotype was detected a few times. V is TRBV4-3 and J is TRBJ1-4, with D possibly matching TRBD1 (5 bases). This CDR3 has 14 amino acids. Trimming took off 4 bases at V and 6 bases at J, with 12 bases between the two ends. CDR1 is LGHNA, CDR2 YSLEER, per germline. The CDR3 region has the DNA TGCGCCAGCAGCCTACAGGAGGGCGATGAAAAACTGTTTTTT. Protein sequence: CASSLQEGDEKLFF.

In this sample, this clonotype turned up many times. The chain has TRBV20-1 and TRBJ2-7, with D possibly matching TRBD2 (5 bases). This CDR3 is 12 amino acids long. V was cut by 2 bases and J by 4 bases, with 9 bases left in between. Per the germline V gene, CDR1 is DFQATT and CDR2 is SNEGSKA (reference sequence). CDR3 bases: TGCAGTGCTAGAAGGACTCTTTACGAGCAGTACTTC. Its protein is CSARRTLYEQYF.

This clonotype was seen many times. The chain links TRBV5-6 to TRBJ1-6; D might be TRBD1 (6 bases). This CDR3 has 14 residues. Germline CDR1 and CDR2: SGHDT and YYEEEE. V lost 3 bases and J lost 7, with 11 bases in between. CDR3 amino acids: CASSWTATNSPLHF. CDR3 sequence (DNA): TGTGCCAGCAGCTGGACAGCCACCAATTCACCCCTCCACTTT.

Points on this clonotype: Being one base from a much bigger clone, this may be a read error. The chain joins TRBV6-2 or TRBV6-3 to TRBJ2-3; 13 bases align to TRBD2. The CDR3 spans 16 residues. The V segment lost 3 bases and the J segment 10 bases; nucleotides outside the gene matches: 10. CDR1 MNHEY and CDR2 SVGEGT come from the germline V gene. The CDR3 coding sequence is TGTGCCAGCAGTTATTCCGGGACTAGCGGGATTAATGCGCAGTATTTT. It encodes CASSYSGTSGINAQYF.

This clonotype was picked up many times. V is TRBV4-3 and J is TRBJ2-7; the D is unclear. The germline CDR1 and CDR2 sequences are LGHNA and YSLEER. CDR3 length: 14 residues. Trimming pared 4 bases from V and 0 bases from J, leaving 10 bases between. The CDR3 bases are TGCGCCAGCAGCCTCGCATCCGGCTCCTACGAGCAGTACTTC. The encoded protein is CASSLASGSYEQYF.

This clonotype was detected ten times or more. The V gene is TRBV20-1, the J gene TRBJ1-1, with unresolved D. The CDR3 covers 11 residues. Germline V CDR1 and CDR2: DFQATT, SNEGSKA (reference sequence). Trimming removed 8 bases at V and 2 bases at J, with 9 bases between. CDR3 nucleotide sequence: TGCAGTTCTCCCAGAAACACTGAAGCTTTCTTT. Its translation is CSSPRNTEAFF.

In its sample, this clonotype was seen many times. The chain couples TRBV27 to TRBJ1-2, with 7 bases matching TRBD1. Germline V CDR1 and CDR2: MNHEY, SMNVEV (reference sequence). This CDR3 contains 12 residues. With 6 bases clipped from V and 5 bases from J, the junction kept 3 bases outside the gene matches. The CDR3 DNA reads as TGTGCCAGCAGCCAACAGGGGTATGGCTACACCTTC. Translation: CASSQQGYGYTF.

In its sample, this clonotype was seen many times. V gene TRBV7-9 combines with J gene TRBJ2-1; possibly TRBD1 for D (5 bases). This CDR3 region has 13 residues. Trimming took off 2 bases at V and 8 bases at J, with 10 bases between the two ends. Per the germline V gene, CDR1 is SEHNR and CDR2 is FQNEAQ (reference sequence). CDR3 bases: TGTGCCAGCAGCTTACAGGGTGGCGATGAGCAGTTCTTC. Its protein product is CASSLQGGDEQFF.

This clonotype was observed a few times. The V gene is TRBV28, the J gene TRBJ1-1; D call uncertain. The CDR3 covers 15 residues. Germline V CDR1 and CDR2: MDHEN, SYDVKM. V lost 1 base to trimming and J lost 0 bases, with 9 bases between them. The DNA of the CDR3 is TGTGCCAGCAGTTTATCCGGGTCCATGAACACTGAAGCTTTCTTT. This encodes CASSLSGSMNTEAFF.

This clonotype was seen ten or more times. This rearrangement joins TRBV29-1 to TRBJ1-1; D unresolved. The CDR3 has 12 amino acids. From germline, CDR1 is SQVTM and CDR2 ANQGSEA. Trimming stripped 7 bases from V and 6 bases from J, with 15 bases between. CDR3 bases: TGCAGCGCCGGACCTGGAGGGCCTGAAGCTTTCTTT. Protein sequence: CSAGPGGPEAFF. Filled out from reference TRBV29-1 and TRBJ1-1, the complete variable domain reads SAVISQKPSRDICQRGTSLTIQCQVDSQVTMMFWYRQQPGQSLTLIATANQGSEATYESGFVIDKFPISRPNLTFSTLTVSNMSPEDSSIYLCSAGPGGPEAFFGQGTRLTVV.

This clonotype is deemed medium-sized. The rearrangement uses TRBV10-2 and TRBJ2-5, with 9 bases aligning to TRBD1. V trimming: 6 bases; J trimming: 4 bases; junction bases outside the gene matches: 6. Germline V CDR1 and CDR2: WSHSY, SAAADI. The CDR3 is 14 residues long. In DNA, the CDR3 is TGCGCCAGCAGCGGGACAGGGAAAGGAGAGACCCAGTACTTC. Amino acids: CASSGTGKGETQYF.